The next 32 T cell receptor beta chains were all read from a single sample in a study of T-cell memory formation after mild COVID-19. One entry per CDR3 protein results from TCRdb running MiXCR on the 5' RACE reads. The table includes around 310,000 distinct CDR3 sequences, 14% detected once. Sequencing input: PBMCs or a T cell subset sorted from them (not recorded which). These receptor sequences come from a man aged 18 to 30 who had mild COVID-19 (a few samples of this study predate the infection). Cell type and time point are not known.

This clonotype was found a few times. The chain has TRBV7-9 and TRBJ1-5; no reliable D call. The CDR3 is made up of 15 amino acids. V lost 1 base to trimming and J lost 2 bases, with 9 bases between them. Germline V gene lookup returns CDR1 SEHNR and CDR2 FQNEAQ (reference sequence). The CDR3 DNA follows: TGTGCCAGCAGCTTAGGAGGCTCTGGCAATCAGCCCCAGCATTTT. This sequence encodes CASSLGGSGNQPQHF. Together with reference TRBV7-9 and TRBJ1-5, the CDR3 gives the full variable domain: DTGVSQNPRHKITKRGQNVTFRCDPISEHNRLYWYRQTLGQGPEFLTYFQNEAQLEKSRLLSDRFSAERPKGSFSTLEIQRTEQGDSAMYLCASSLGGSGNQPQHFGDGTRLSIL.

This clonotype has only a few counts. This rearrangement joins TRBV5-1 to TRBJ1-3; D unclear. The CDR3 extends over 12 amino acids. The V gene's germline CDR1 is SGHRS and CDR2 YFSETQ. Trimming took 4 bases from V and 10 from J, leaving 12 bases between them. As DNA, the CDR3 is TGCGCCAGCAGCGAGAACAAGAGGACCATATATTTT. It translates to CASSENKRTIYF. The whole variable domain, remainder taken from reference TRBV5-1 and TRBJ1-3, is KAGVTQTPRYLIKTRGQQVTLSCSPISGHRSVSWYQQTPGQGLQFLFEYFSETQRNKGNFPGRFSGRQFSNSRSEMNVSTLELGDSALYLCASSENKRTIYFGEGSWLTVV.

This clonotype was counted between two and nine times. The V gene is TRBV6-2 or TRBV6-3, the J gene TRBJ1-1; D is perhaps TRBD1 (6 bases). The V end lost 2 bases, the J end lost 1 base, and 11 bases lay between the germline ends. This CDR3 spans 15 amino acids. Germline CDR1 MNHEY, CDR2 SVGEGT. CDR3 nucleotides: TGTGCCAGCAGTTACAGACAGGTTCGGAACACTGAAGCTTTCTTT. This translates into CASSYRQVRNTEAFF.

This clonotype was seen ten or more times. The chain links TRBV5-1 to TRBJ2-1, with D possibly TRBD2 on 5 matching bases. V was cut by 0 bases and J by 0 bases, with 10 bases left in between. The germline V gene encodes CDR1 SGHRS and CDR2 YFSETQ. The CDR3 contains 16 residues. CDR3 coding DNA: TGCGCCAGCAGCTTGGTGTTGGGGAGCTCCTACAATGAGCAGTTCTTC. Protein product: CASSLVLGSSYNEQFF.

This chain links TRBV10-3 with TRBJ2-1, with a weak D call TRBD2 (5 bases). The length of the CDR3 is 16 residues. V was clipped by 0 bases and J by 1 base, with 10 bases between them. Germline V gene data show CDR1 as ENHRY and CDR2 as SYGVKD. The CDR3 DNA follows: TGTGCCATCAGTGAGTCGGGCGGACTGTCCTACAATGAGCAGTTCTTC. Translated, it gives CAISESGGLSYNEQFF.

The V and J genes are TRBV18 and TRBJ2-7, with D perhaps matching TRBD2 (6 bases). The CDR3 extends over 15 amino acids. Germline lookup yields CDR1 KGHSH and CDR2 LQKENI. V lost 0 bases, J lost 2 bases, and 11 bases lay in between. The CDR3 nucleotides read TGTGCCAGCTCACCACCTGGGCGGGGAGCCTACGAGCAGTACTTC. Amino acid sequence: CASSPPGRGAYEQYF.

The CDR3, as DNA: TGTGCCAGCAGCCGGAACAATTACGAGCAGTACGTC. This encodes CASSRNNYEQYV. The chain recombines TRBV6-1 with TRBJ2-7; D ambiguous. Germline assignment: CDR1 MNHNS and CDR2 SASEGT. V shed 6 bases and J shed 4 bases, with 10 bases lying between them. The CDR3 is 12 amino acids.

In its sample, this clonotype was seen a few times. J is TRBJ1-1 and V is TRBV5-1, with D unresolved. The V end was cut by 0 bases, the J end by 7 bases, with 7 bases between. The CDR3 spans 12 residues. CDR1 is SGHRS and CDR2 is YFSETQ in the germline V gene. DNA for the CDR3: TGCGCCAGCAGCTTGGCCGGGTATGAAGCTTTCTTT. This codes for CASSLAGYEAFF.

This clonotype came up a few times. The J gene is TRBJ1-1, the V gene TRBV5-1; no firm D call. The V end lost 1 base, the J end lost 1 base, and 5 bases lay between the germline ends. The CDR3 is 13 residues long. The germline V gene encodes CDR1 SGHRS and CDR2 YFSETQ. Here the CDR3 DNA reads TGCGCCAGCAGCTTGACACCGAACACTGAAGCTTTCTTT. Protein: CASSLTPNTEAFF.

This chain connects TRBV5-1 to TRBJ2-7; 8 nucleotides match TRBD1. The J segment lost 3 bases and the V segment lost 6 bases, leaving 2 bases of the junction unmatched. This CDR3 has 12 amino acids. Germline V CDR1 and CDR2: SGHRS, YFSETQ. Written as DNA, the CDR3 is TGCGCCAGCACAGGGACAGGCTACGAGCAGTACTTC. Translating it yields CASTGTGYEQYF.

This clonotype was seen a few times. The genes are TRBV21-1 and TRBJ2-3; TRBD1 is taken as the D call from the table, unchecked against the DNA. TRBV21-1 is designated a pseudogene. This CDR3 is 16 amino acids long. CDR3 amino acids: CASILTGSLCTDTQYF. The DNA of the CDR3 is TGTGCCAGCATCTTGACAGGCTCCCTTTGCACAGATACGCAGTATTTT.

The genes are TRBV12-3 or TRBV12-4 and TRBJ2-7; possible D gene TRBD2, 5 bases. The V end lost 7 bases, the J end lost 0 bases, and 16 bases lay between the germline ends. CDR3 size: 15 residues. The DNA of the CDR3 is TGTGCCAGCACCATTGGAGCGGCTAGCTCCTACGAGCAGTACTTC. This encodes CASTIGAASSYEQYF.

This chain connects TRBV18 to TRBJ1-3; D possibly corresponds to TRBD1 (5 bases). Germline CDR1 reads KGHSH; CDR2 reads LQKENI. V lost 6 bases and J lost 6, with 15 bases in between. The CDR3 has 14 amino acids. The CDR3 nucleotides read TGTGCCAGCTCGACCGGGACGGTAATAAACACCATATATTTT. Translation gives CASSTGTVINTIYF.

The J gene is TRBJ2-7, the V gene TRBV20-1, with a weak D call TRBD2 (6 bases). Per the germline V gene, CDR1 is DFQATT and CDR2 is SNEGSKA (reference sequence). The V end lost 3 bases, the J end lost 0 bases, and 9 bases lay between the germline ends. The CDR3 extends over 13 amino acids. This CDR3 is CSARGGSSYEQYF. The DNA for the CDR3 is TGCAGTGCTAGGGGGGGAAGCTCCTACGAGCAGTACTTC.

There are a few counts of this clonotype. The J gene is TRBJ2-2, the V gene TRBV20-1; D may be TRBD2 (7 bases). Germline V lookup: CDR1 DFQATT, CDR2 SNEGSKA (reference sequence). The CDR3 runs to 16 residues. The V end was cut by 0 bases, the J end by 0 bases, with 11 bases between. CDR3: CSARDRRGPNTGELFF. DNA for the CDR3: TGCAGTGCTAGAGATAGGCGGGGGCCGAACACCGGGGAGCTGTTTTTT.

This clonotype showed up just a few times. V gene TRBV9 combines with J gene TRBJ1-5; D may be TRBD1 (6 bases). This CDR3 is built from 13 residues. Germline lookup yields CDR1 SGDLS and CDR2 YYNGEE. V lost 4 bases and J 7 bases, leaving 12 bases between the germline ends. CDR3: CASSPGQGQPQHF. CDR3 bases: TGTGCCAGCAGCCCAGGGCAGGGGCAGCCCCAGCATTTT.

This chain links TRBV20-1 with TRBJ2-3; 10 bases map to TRBD2. Trimming removed 0 bases from V and 2 bases from J; junction bases left unmatched: 11. Per germline, CDR1 DFQATT and CDR2 SNEGSKA (reference sequence). This CDR3 is built from 18 residues. This CDR3 reads CSARELAGRRGVTDTQYF. In nucleotides, the CDR3 is TGCAGTGCTAGAGAACTAGCGGGGAGACGAGGGGTCACAGATACGCAGTATTTT.

In this sample, this clonotype turned up a few times. The V and J genes are TRBV5-6 and TRBJ2-3, with TRBD1 matching over 10 bases. Trimming took 1 base from V and 3 from J; bases not matched to a gene: 5. In germline, CDR1 is SGHDT, CDR2 YYEEEE. This CDR3 region has 16 residues. The CDR3 sequence: CASSLLTGQGTDTQYF. In DNA form, the CDR3 reads TGTGCCAGCAGCTTGCTGACGGGACAGGGGACAGATACGCAGTATTTT.

This clonotype was seen ten or more times. This sequence joins TRBV5-1 and TRBJ2-3, with 7 bases matching TRBD1. V lost 1 base and J lost 3; bases outside the gene matches: 14. This CDR3 spans 18 amino acids. The germline V gene has CDR1 SGHRS and CDR2 YFSETQ. CDR3 DNA sequence: TGCGCCAGCAGCTTGAGGGACAGCTCCCAGGTTGGAACAGATACGCAGTATTTT. This sequence encodes CASSLRDSSQVGTDTQYF.

This sequence joins TRBV5-1 and TRBJ2-7, with 9 bases aligning to TRBD2. CDR3 length: 17 amino acids. V lost 4 bases to trimming and J lost 0 bases; unmatched junction nucleotides: 11. CDR1 is SGHRS and CDR2 is YFSETQ in the germline V gene. The CDR3 reads CASSPRSRGGSSYEQYF. The CDR3 DNA is TGCGCCAGCAGCCCGCGCTCGCGGGGGGGCAGCTCCTACGAGCAGTACTTC.

This clonotype came up a few times. V usage is TRBV30 and J usage is TRBJ1-2, with unresolved D. CDR3 size: 11 residues. CDR1 and CDR2 from the germline V gene are GTSNPN and SVGIG (reference sequence). V gave up 0 bases and J gave up 8 bases, with 7 bases separating them. In DNA, the CDR3 is TGTGCCTGGAGTGTATCCCTAGGCTACACCTTC. It codes for CAWSVSLGYTF.

This clonotype came up a few times. The chain has TRBV7-2 and TRBJ1-2; 7 nucleotides agree with TRBD1. CDR3 length: 15 residues. The germline V gene encodes CDR1 SGHTA and CDR2 FQGNSA. V was clipped by 3 bases and J by 1 base; unmatched bases: 5. CDR3: CASSFVAGGNYGYTF. CDR3 nucleotides: TGTGCCAGCAGCTTCGTGGCAGGGGGTAACTATGGCTACACCTTC.

This chain uses TRBV7-2 with TRBJ2-3, with 7 bases identical to TRBD2. This CDR3 has 13 amino acids. The germline V gene encodes CDR1 SGHTA and CDR2 FQGNSA. After removal of 6 bases from V and 1 base from J, the junction contained 1 base not matched to a gene. The CDR3 coding sequence is TGTGCCAGCAGAAGCGGGGGCACAGATACGCAGTATTTT. Residues: CASRSGGTDTQYF.

V usage is TRBV29-1 and J usage is TRBJ2-6; D is undetermined. V was clipped by 4 bases and J by 4 bases, with 14 bases between them. CDR1 is SQVTM, CDR2 ANQGSEA, per germline. CDR3 length: 15 residues. The CDR3 sequence: CSVVDPQAGANVLTF. CDR3 in DNA: TGCAGCGTTGTAGACCCTCAGGCCGGGGCCAACGTCCTGACTTTC.

The rearrangement joins TRBV6-6 to TRBJ1-5; D gene ambiguous. Germline V gene lookup returns CDR1 MNHNY and CDR2 SVGAGI (reference sequence). V was pared by 8 bases and J by 3 bases, with 11 bases between. The CDR3 runs 13 residues. CDR3 loop: CASASRDNQPQHF. The CDR3 nucleotides are TGTGCCAGCGCCAGCCGTGACAATCAGCCCCAGCATTTT.

This clonotype was counted between two and nine times. The rearrangement joins TRBV24-1 to TRBJ2-1, with D perhaps matching TRBD1 (5 bases). Looked up from germline, CDR1 is KGHDR and CDR2 is SFDVKD. Trimming shortened V by 5 bases and J by 5 bases, and 12 bases separated the two germline ends. The CDR3 runs 14 residues. CDR3 loop: CATSVSGLHNEQFF. The CDR3 nucleotides are TGTGCCACCAGTGTATCAGGGCTCCACAATGAGCAGTTCTTC.

The chain employs TRBV20-1 and TRBJ1-5; D perhaps matches TRBD1 (6 bases). The length of the CDR3 is 14 residues. Germline assignment: CDR1 DFQATT and CDR2 SNEGSKA (reference sequence). Trimming left V 6 bases short and J 2 bases short, with 14 bases between. The CDR3 here is CSATTGIGNQPQHF. CDR3 DNA sequence: TGCAGTGCGACCACAGGGATTGGCAATCAGCCCCAGCATTTT.

V and J are TRBV5-1 and TRBJ1-6; TRBD1 is a possible D gene (6 bases). Trimming cost V 5 bases and J 9 bases, with 15 bases left between them. The CDR3 has 14 residues. Germline V lookup: CDR1 SGHRS, CDR2 YFSETQ. This CDR3 reads CASSTETQGSPLHF. CDR3 nucleotides: TGCGCCAGCAGTACTGAGACACAGGGTTCACCCCTCCACTTT.

This clonotype was counted a few times. The gene calls are TRBV7-2 and TRBJ1-4; TRBD1 matches 8 bases. The V gene's germline CDR1 is SGHTA and CDR2 FQGNSA. There are 14 residues in the CDR3. V shed 3 bases, J shed 7 bases, and the junction held 4 bases outside the gene matches. The CDR3 protein is CASSFNRGGEKLFF. CDR3 sequence (DNA): TGTGCCAGCAGCTTTAACAGGGGGGGTGAAAAACTGTTTTTT.

The chain uses TRBV20-1 and TRBJ2-3; 14 nucleotides match TRBD2. CDR1 and CDR2 (germline): DFQATT, SNEGSKA (reference sequence). Trimming removed 3 bases from V and 0 bases from J; junction bases left unmatched: 2. The CDR3 totals 16 residues. DNA of the CDR3: TGCAGTGCTAGTGGACTAGCGGGGGGAAGCACAGATACGCAGTATTTT. Translation: CSASGLAGGSTDTQYF.

Many counts were recorded for this clonotype. The chain links TRBV5-1 to TRBJ2-7, with D possibly TRBD1 on 6 matching bases. Trimming stripped 4 bases from V and 2 bases from J, with 16 bases between. The CDR3 is 15 residues long. CDR1 is SGHRS, CDR2 YFSETQ, per germline. The CDR3 spells CASSPQQGGPYEQYF. The CDR3 region has the DNA TGCGCCAGCAGCCCGCAACAAGGGGGTCCCTACGAGCAGTACTTC. Variable domain in full (rest from reference TRBV5-1 and TRBJ2-7): KAGVTQTPRYLIKTRGQQVTLSCSPISGHRSVSWYQQTPGQGLQFLFEYFSETQRNKGNFPGRFSGRQFSNSRSEMNVSTLELGDSALYLCASSPQQGGPYEQYFGPGTRLTVT.

This clonotype was found many times. This chain links TRBV11-2 with TRBJ1-3; D remains ambiguous. This CDR3 contains 14 residues. The V and J ends lost 2 bases and 4 bases respectively, with 9 bases between them. CDR1 and CDR2 from the germline V gene are SGHAT and FQNNGV. The CDR3 nucleotides are TGTGCCAGCAGCTTATTGGACGCAGGAAACACCATATATTTT. The encoded protein is CASSLLDAGNTIYF.